Below are 22 T cell receptor beta chains sequenced from a single sample in a study of CD8+ T cells in alopecia areata. Researchers sorted pooled cutaneous lymph node cells on the basis of CD4, CD8alpha, NKG2D, NKG2ACE and other markers. Following extraction, RNA underwent reverse transcription to cDNA, which served as the sequencing template. The data were produced by immunoSEQ multiplex PCR, yet TCRdb's version contains in-frame clones alone and is incomplete. The repertoire yields 270,000 or so clones, none seen only once; the top ten contain more than 0.95%. The sequencing sample was made of CD4+ T cells sorted from a lymph node. Every receptor here comes from a C3H/HeJ mouse with alopecia areata. The strain bears MHC haplotype H2-k.

This clone turned up a few times. Any gene name here is a mouse gene name. Other DNA sequences in the same sample also yield this CDR3. The sequenced part of the CDR3 DNA is TGTGCCAGCAGCTTAGGGACAGGGGGAGGGCAAGAC. Translated: CASSLGTGGGQD. The full CDR3 protein reads CASSLGTGGGQDTQYF. This chain links TRBV3 with TRBJ2-5, with 10 nucleotides matching TRBD1. The CDR3 end lies 4 residues beyond the end of the read and is filled in from the germline J gene. Losses at the gene ends were 1 base for V and 3 bases for J; bases not matched to a gene: 4. From germline, CDR1 is SNHLY and CDR2 FYNGKV (reference sequence). The CDR3 has 16 residues.

Turning to this clone: Gene names and germline match the mouse. The observed sequence ends 4 residues before the CDR3 terminus, with the missing tail filled in from the germline J gene. The gene calls are TRBV19 and TRBJ2-2, with 10 bases aligning to TRBD1. Germline V lookup: CDR1 FNHDT, CDR2 SITEND (reference sequence). The CDR3 totals 16 residues. V lost 5 bases, J lost 3 bases, and 7 bases stayed unmatched. CDR3 DNA (partial): TGTGCCAGCAGACTCCGGGACAGGGGAGACACCGGG. The encoded protein is CASRLRDRGDTG. The full CDR3 is CASRLRDRGDTGQLYF.

This clone was recorded at least ten times. Here the gene names and germline are mouse. The read ends 4 residues early relative to the CDR3; the germline J gene fills the gap. V and J are TRBV14 and TRBJ2-5; 8 bases map to TRBD2. In germline, CDR1 is SGHDT, CDR2 FRDEAV. J was trimmed by 2 bases and V by 5 bases; bases with no gene match: 4. CDR3 length: 14 residues. The CDR3 reads CASSPTGAQDTQYF. The sequenced CDR3 bases are TGTGCCAGCAGCCCGACTGGGGCCCAAGAC.

This clone has only a few counts. Gene names denote mouse genes. The missing CDR3 end, 4 residues past where the read stops, is filled in from the germline J gene. Other DNA sequences within the sample encode an identical CDR3. This rearrangement joins TRBV31 to TRBJ2-2; tentative D call: TRBD2 (6 bases). Germline CDR1 GKSSPN, CDR2 SITVG. V was pared by 4 bases and J by 0 bases, with 9 bases between. The CDR3 spans 14 residues. The CDR3 protein is CAWIWGANTGQLYF. CDR3 bases read: TGTGCCTGGATCTGGGGAGCAAACACCGGG.

With regard to this clone: Genes and germline are mouse. The observed sequence ends 4 residues before the CDR3 terminus, with the missing tail filled in from the germline J gene. The chain employs TRBV13-1 and TRBJ2-7; tentative D call: TRBD1 (6 bases). CDR1 and CDR2 from the germline V gene are NSHNY and SYGAGN. V was trimmed by 1 base and J by 0 bases, leaving 11 bases between them. The CDR3 consists of 15 residues. CDR3 bases read: TGTGCCAGCAGTGATAGGGGGAGGAGCTCCTAT. Amino acids: CASSDRGRSSY. The full CDR3 sequence reads CASSDRGRSSYEQYF.

Concerning this clone itself: The gene symbols are mouse symbols. The read stops 4 residues short of the end of the CDR3; the missing end is completed from the germline J gene. The chain has TRBV19 and TRBJ1-2, with TRBD1 identical over 9 bases. The CDR3 covers 14 residues. Germline lookup yields CDR1 FNHDT and CDR2 SITEND (reference sequence). The DNA read from the CDR3 is TGTGCCAGCAGTAAGCGGGACAGGGTTTCC. Amino acid sequence: CASSKRDRVS. The whole CDR3 region reads CASSKRDRVSDYTF.

This clone was picked up a small number of times. Gene labels here are mouse ones. The missing CDR3 end, 4 residues past where the read stops, is filled in from the germline J gene. Other DNA sequences in the sample encode the same CDR3. This chain uses TRBV19 with TRBJ2-5, with D unresolved. V dropped 2 bases and J dropped 0 bases, with 4 bases sitting between them. The CDR3 length is 13 residues. The germline V gene has CDR1 FNHDT and CDR2 SITEND (reference sequence). CDR3 sequence reads: CASSISNQDTQYF. The sequenced part of the CDR3 DNA is TGTGCCAGCAGTATTTCAAACCAAGAC.

In regard to this clone: These gene names are mouse names. The read halts 4 residues ahead of the CDR3 end, with the missing end drawn from the germline J gene. V is TRBV4 and J is TRBJ1-2; D not resolved. V lost 6 bases and J lost 4, with 9 bases in between. Germline V CDR1 and CDR2: LGHDT, YNNKQL (reference sequence). The CDR3 spans 12 residues. The CDR3: CASRDNISDYTF. The CDR3 DNA, read in part, is TGTGCCAGCAGAGACAACATCTCC. The full variable domain, its missing parts supplied by reference TRBV4 and TRBJ1-2, is ETAVFQTPNYHVTQVGNEVSFNCKQTLGHDTMYWYKQDSKKLLKIMFSYNNKQLIVNETVPRRFSPQSSDKAHLNLRIKSVEPEDSAVYLCASRDNISDYTFGSGTRLLVI.

With regard to this clone: The gene names given are mouse names. The read terminates 3 residues ahead of where the CDR3 ends, so the germline J gene completes it. The genes are TRBV3 and TRBJ1-6, with D tentatively TRBD1 (5 bases). TRBJ1-6 is flagged as an ORF with uncertain function. This CDR3 spans 16 amino acids. Trimming cost V 1 base and J 3 bases, with 10 bases left between them. Germline CDR1 and CDR2: SNHLY and FYNGKV (reference sequence). The DNA read from the CDR3 is TGTGCCAGCAGCTTAGGGGGGGAGGGCTATAATTCGCCC. Translated: CASSLGGEGYNSP. The entire CDR3 protein reads CASSLGGEGYNSPLYF.

Points on this clone: Gene names follow the mouse nomenclature. The read ends 4 residues before the CDR3 terminus; that terminus is restored from the germline J gene. The same CDR3 is also encoded by other DNA sequences in this sample. The chain couples TRBV1 to TRBJ2-3; TRBD2 agrees at 10 bases. Germline CDR1 reads NSQYPW; CDR2 reads LRSPGD (reference sequence). The CDR3 contains 14 residues. J gave up 3 bases and V 4 bases, and 1 base lay outside the gene matches. Incomplete CDR3 DNA: TGCACCTGCAGTGGACTGGGGGGAGCAGAA. Translating it yields CTCSGLGGAE. The full CDR3 reads CTCSGLGGAETLYF.

This clone was recorded a few times. Mouse gene names and germline throughout. Read coverage stops 4 residues before the CDR3 terminus; the germline J gene supplies the remainder. The rearrangement links TRBV31 to TRBJ2-5, with 9 positions matching TRBD1. Germline assignment: CDR1 GKSSPN and CDR2 SITVG. The CDR3 covers 14 residues. The CDR3 DNA, read in part, is TGTGCCTGGAGTCTTACAGGGGGCAGGGAC. Its protein product is CAWSLTGGRD. The whole CDR3 sequence is CAWSLTGGRDTQYF. The full variable domain, completed using reference TRBV31 and TRBJ2-5, is AQTIHQWPVAEIKAVGSPLSLGCTIKGKSSPNLYWYWQATGGTLQQLFYSITVGQVESVVQLNLSASRPKDDQFILSTEKLLLSHSGFYLCAWSLTGGRDTQYFGPGTRLLVL.

In regard to this clone: Here the gene names and germline are mouse. With the read ending 4 residues before the CDR3 end, the germline J gene is used to fill in that end. The V gene is TRBV13-3, the J gene TRBJ2-2; TRBD2 matches at 8 bases. There are 15 residues in the CDR3. The V segment lost 2 bases and the J segment 6 bases; nucleotides outside the gene matches: 6. Per germline, CDR1 NNHDY and CDR2 SYVADS. The CDR3 loop is CASSEARGGAGQLYF. Incomplete CDR3 DNA: TGTGCCAGCAGTGAGGCCCGGGGGGGCGCCGGG.

This clone was picked up a small number of times. The gene symbols are mouse symbols. From the germline J gene comes the end of the CDR3, since the read stops 4 residues before it. The rearrangement joins TRBV17 to TRBJ2-3; 7 nucleotides align to TRBD2. From germline, CDR1 is MNHDT and CDR2 YYDKIL. The junction had 4 bases not matched to a gene; V was cut back by 1 base and J by 0 bases. The length of the CDR3 is 16 residues. The DNA read from the CDR3 is TGTGCTAGCAGTAGAGTGGCTGGGGGTAGTGCAGAA. Encoded protein: CASSRVAGGSAE. The complete CDR3 reads CASSRVAGGSAETLYF.

In its sample, this clone was seen a few times. Genes here carry mouse names. The read is 4 residues too short to cover the CDR3 end, so that end is filled in from the germline J gene. This sample includes further DNA sequences coding for the same CDR3. The rearrangement joins TRBV13-1 to TRBJ1-1, with D possibly matching TRBD1 (5 bases). The V end was cut by 3 bases, the J end by 1 base, with 7 bases between. CDR1 and CDR2 (germline): NSHNY, SYGAGN. The CDR3 loop spans 13 amino acids. This CDR3 reads CASSGQKNTEVFF. The CDR3 DNA, read in part, is TGTGCCAGCAGTGGACAGAAAAACACA.

This clone was seen a few times. Gene names refer to mouse genes. The CDR3 reads CASSINHRDSAETLYF. Partial CDR3 DNA: TGTGCCAGCAGTATAAACCACAGGGATAGTGCAGAA. The chain recombines TRBV19 with TRBJ2-3, with D perhaps TRBD1 (6 bases). The read ends 4 residues shy of where the CDR3 ends; the end is completed using the germline J gene. Looked up from germline, CDR1 is FNHDT and CDR2 is SITEND (reference sequence). V was pared by 1 base and J by 0 bases, with 12 bases between. CDR3 size: 16 residues.

Note on this clone: Genes and germline come from the mouse. The read stops 4 residues short of the end of the CDR3; the missing end is completed from the germline J gene. The chain employs TRBV1 and TRBJ1-2, with 7 positions matching TRBD1. The germline CDR1 and CDR2 sequences are NSQYPW and LRSPGD (reference sequence). The ends lost 0 bases at V and 0 bases at J; junction bases unmatched: 4. This CDR3 comprises 16 residues. The CDR3 is CTCSADPGQSNSDYTF. CDR3 DNA (partial): TGCACCTGCAGTGCAGACCCGGGACAGTCAAACTCC.

This clone was counted only a few times. Germline and genes here are mouse. The sequence runs out 4 residues before the end of the CDR3; the remainder is reconstructed from the germline J gene. Other DNA sequences in this sample translate to the same CDR3. This chain joins TRBV19 and TRBJ2-7; TRBD2 aligns across 7 bases. The CDR3 covers 14 residues. Germline CDR1 and CDR2: FNHDT and SITEND (reference sequence). The ends lost 4 bases at V and 0 bases at J; junction bases unmatched: 4. Here the CDR3 reads CASSPTGVSYEQYF. The sequenced part of the CDR3 DNA is TGTGCCAGCAGTCCAACTGGGGTCTCCTAT.

In its sample, this clone was seen a few times. Any gene name here is a mouse gene name. The CDR3 is cut off 4 residues early in the read; its end comes from the germline J gene. Other DNA sequences within the sample encode an identical CDR3. This chain joins TRBV31 and TRBJ2-4, with 10 positions matching TRBD2. This CDR3 comprises 15 residues. V gave up 0 bases and J gave up 0 bases; unmatched junction bases: 0. Germline V gene sequence: CDR1 GKSSPN, CDR2 SITVG. The CDR3 sequence is CAWSLTGGSQNTLYF. The part of the CDR3 DNA that was read is TGTGCCTGGAGTCTGACTGGGGGGAGTCAAAAC.

This clone came up a few times. Mouse names are used for the genes. The DNA ends 4 residues before the CDR3 does, and the rest of the CDR3 is filled in from the germline J gene. This chain joins TRBV19 and TRBJ2-3, with TRBD1 as a possible D gene (5 bases). This CDR3 has 14 residues. The germline V and J ends were trimmed by 3 bases and 0 bases, with 8 bases remaining between them. Germline assignment: CDR1 FNHDT and CDR2 SITEND (reference sequence). Here the CDR3 reads CASSRQISAETLYF. The DNA read from the CDR3 is TGTGCCAGCAGTAGACAGATTAGTGCAGAA. The full variable domain, with the rest looked up from reference TRBV19 and TRBJ2-3, is GGIITQTPKFLIGQEGQKLTLKCQQNFNHDTMYWYRQDSGKGLRLIYYSITENDLQKGDLSEGYDASREKKSSFSLTVTSAQKNEMAVFLCASSRQISAETLYFGSGTRLTVL.

Concerning this clone itself: Gene names follow the mouse nomenclature. Read data end 4 residues before the CDR3 end; the end is taken from the germline J gene. V usage is TRBV13-1 and J usage is TRBJ2-1; D might be TRBD1 (5 bases). This CDR3 comprises 12 residues. CDR1 is NSHNY, CDR2 SYGAGN, per germline. Trimming removed 3 bases at V and 4 bases at J, with 5 bases between. The sequenced CDR3 bases are TGTGCCAGCAGTGGACAGTATGCT. This gives the protein CASSGQYA. The whole CDR3 sequence is CASSGQYAEQFF.

This clone was seen at least ten times. Genes here carry mouse names. Sequencing ends 4 residues short of the CDR3 end; the germline J gene provides the rest. Other DNA sequences in this sample translate to the same CDR3. This sequence joins TRBV1 and TRBJ2-1; 9 bases line up with TRBD2. With V trimmed by 3 bases and J by 4 bases, 4 bases remained unmatched. Germline V gene lookup returns CDR1 NSQYPW and CDR2 LRSPGD (reference sequence). This CDR3 is 15 amino acids long. The DNA read from the CDR3 is TGCACCTGCAGTGCTGGGGGGGCGCTGTATGCT. Its protein product is CTCSAGGALYA. The full CDR3 reads CTCSAGGALYAEQFF.

This clone came up a few times. Genes and germline come from the mouse. The read is 4 residues too short to cover the CDR3 end, so that end is filled in from the germline J gene. This sample also contains other DNA sequences that code for the same CDR3. The chain combines TRBV13-1 with TRBJ2-2, with TRBD1 identical over 9 bases. CDR1 and CDR2 (germline): NSHNY, SYGAGN. This CDR3 spans 16 amino acids. Losses at the gene ends were 0 bases for V and 2 bases for J; bases not matched to a gene: 2. This CDR3 reads CASSDDGTGNTGQLYF. Partial CDR3 DNA: TGTGCCAGCAGTGATGACGGGACAGGGAACACCGGG.